Listed below are T cell receptor beta chains from one sample, sequenced in a study of blood T cell repertoires in COVID-19. The table came from immunoSEQ multiplex PCR; TCRdb's copy has only in-frame clones and leaves some out. Here the sample spans roughly 240,000 clones, roughly 85% being singletons. The sample taken for sequencing was PBMCs or T cells enriched from blood (not recorded which). Receptors originate from a woman between 50 and 59 years old with acute COVID-19. The CDR3 runs from the conserved cysteine through the conserved F or W. The order of the fields is V gene, CDR3 protein.

V: TRBV7-2
CDR3: CASSLVPGSNYGYTF

V: TRBV9
CDR3: CASSPDWSRPEAFF

V: TRBV6-1
CDR3: CASSESLRGRNEKLFF

V: TRBV18
CDR3: CASSPLGDTSYEQYF

V: TRBV5-1
CDR3: CASSLSVTGENEQFF

V: TRBV4-3
CDR3: CASSQYRDYEQYF

V: TRBV19
CDR3: CASSITRQGEKLFF

V: TRBV30
CDR3: CAWSIPSGSVSNQPQHF

V: TRBV10-3
CDR3: CAISERSGTMNTEAFF

V: TRBV6-2/TRBV6-3
CDR3: CASSYVQVTDTQYF

V: TRBV7-9
CDR3: CASSPWDRGGNEQFF

V: TRBV9
CDR3: CASSAGVGSSYEQYF

V: TRBV27
CDR3: CASKGWDRGPNQPQHF

V: TRBV5-1
CDR3: CASSLSGLNSPLHF

V: TRBV19
CDR3: CASSVKSGTGINYGYTF

V: TRBV19
CDR3: CASSITPDSSGNTIYF

V: TRBV18
CDR3: CASSPGGLETQYF

V: TRBV6-5
CDR3: CASSQQGNYGYTF

V: TRBV30
CDR3: CAWESYYEQYF

V: TRBV7-2
CDR3: CASSLRGKGNTEAFF

V: TRBV6-5
CDR3: CASRGLRAFQETQYF

V: TRBV9
CDR3: CASTWGQGGEQFF

V: TRBV7-2
CDR3: CASSRTGGVEQFF

V: TRBV11-3
CDR3: CASSLSRGTETQYF

V: TRBV9
CDR3: CASSVEQGGNTIYF

V: TRBV5-1
CDR3: CASSLGGPAQETQYF

V: TRBV19
CDR3: CASKWTANTEAFF

V: TRBV15
CDR3: CATSRDRGTGSFF

V: TRBV6-2/TRBV6-3
CDR3: CASSFGGGMNTEAFF

V: TRBV30
CDR3: CAWSKGHGNTGELFF

V: TRBV29-1
CDR3: CSASTGENTEAFF

V: TRBV5-4
CDR3: CASSPASGGGYEQFF

V: TRBV6-5
CDR3: CASSSGTAGLSEQYF